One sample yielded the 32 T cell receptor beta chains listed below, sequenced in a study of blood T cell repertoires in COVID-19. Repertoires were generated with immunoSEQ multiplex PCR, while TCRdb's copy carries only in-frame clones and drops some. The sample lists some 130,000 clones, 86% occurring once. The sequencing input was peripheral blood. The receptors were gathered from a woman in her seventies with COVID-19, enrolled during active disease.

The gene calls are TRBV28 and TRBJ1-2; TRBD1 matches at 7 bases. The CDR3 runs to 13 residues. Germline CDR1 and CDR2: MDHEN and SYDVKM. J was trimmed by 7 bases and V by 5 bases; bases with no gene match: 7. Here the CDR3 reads CASSPDTGVGYTF. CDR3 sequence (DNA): TGTGCCAGCAGTCCGGATACAGGGGTTGGCTACACCTTC.

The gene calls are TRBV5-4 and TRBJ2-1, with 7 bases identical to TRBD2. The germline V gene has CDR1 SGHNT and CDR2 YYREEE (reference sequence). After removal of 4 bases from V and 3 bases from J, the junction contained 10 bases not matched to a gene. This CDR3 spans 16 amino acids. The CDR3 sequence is CASSLGGGPHYNEQFF. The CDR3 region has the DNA TGTGCCAGCAGCCTGGGGGGGGGTCCCCACTACAATGAGCAGTTCTTC.

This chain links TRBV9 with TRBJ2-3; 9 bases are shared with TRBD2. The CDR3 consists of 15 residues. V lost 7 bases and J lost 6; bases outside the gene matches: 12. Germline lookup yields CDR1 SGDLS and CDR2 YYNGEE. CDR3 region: CASGPGTSFADTQYF. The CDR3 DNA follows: TGTGCCAGCGGCCCCGGGACTAGCTTTGCGGATACGCAGTATTTT.

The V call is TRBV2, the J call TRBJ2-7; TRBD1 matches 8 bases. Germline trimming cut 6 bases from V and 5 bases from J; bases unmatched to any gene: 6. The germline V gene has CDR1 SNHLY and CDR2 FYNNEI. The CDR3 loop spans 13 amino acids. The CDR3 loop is CASRDGTGNEQYF. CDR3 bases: TGTGCCAGCAGGGACGGGACAGGAAACGAGCAGTACTTC.

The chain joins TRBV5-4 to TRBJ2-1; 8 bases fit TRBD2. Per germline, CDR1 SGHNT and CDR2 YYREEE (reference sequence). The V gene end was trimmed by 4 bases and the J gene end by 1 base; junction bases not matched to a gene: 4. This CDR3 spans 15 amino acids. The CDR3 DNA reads TGTGCCAGCAGCAGTGGACTAGCTTCCTACAATGAGCAGTTCTTC. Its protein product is CASSSGLASYNEQFF. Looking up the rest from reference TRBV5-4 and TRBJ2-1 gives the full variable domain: ETGVTQSPTHLIKTRGQQVTLRCSSQSGHNTVSWYQQALGQGPQFIFQYYREEENGRGNFPPRFSGLQFPNYSSELNVNALELDDSALYLCASSSGLASYNEQFFGPGTRLTVL.

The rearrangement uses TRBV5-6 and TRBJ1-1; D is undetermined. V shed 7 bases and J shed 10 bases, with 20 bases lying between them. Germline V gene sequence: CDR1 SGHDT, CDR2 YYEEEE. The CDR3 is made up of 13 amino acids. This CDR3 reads CASAGLNLGRAFF. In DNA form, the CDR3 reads TGTGCCAGCGCGGGTCTCAATTTAGGGCGAGCTTTCTTT.

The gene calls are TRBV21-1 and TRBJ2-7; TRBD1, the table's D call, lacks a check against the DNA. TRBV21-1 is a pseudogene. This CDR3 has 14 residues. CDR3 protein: CASSTRQGSYEQYF. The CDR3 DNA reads TGTGCCAGCAGCACCCGACAGGGATCCTACGAGCAGTACTTC.

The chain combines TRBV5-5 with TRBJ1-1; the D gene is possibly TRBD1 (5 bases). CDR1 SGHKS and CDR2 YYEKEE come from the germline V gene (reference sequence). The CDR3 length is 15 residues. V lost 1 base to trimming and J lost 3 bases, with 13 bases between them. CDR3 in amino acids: CASSLKGPWDTEAFF. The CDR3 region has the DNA TGTGCCAGCAGCTTGAAGGGGCCTTGGGACACTGAAGCTTTCTTT.

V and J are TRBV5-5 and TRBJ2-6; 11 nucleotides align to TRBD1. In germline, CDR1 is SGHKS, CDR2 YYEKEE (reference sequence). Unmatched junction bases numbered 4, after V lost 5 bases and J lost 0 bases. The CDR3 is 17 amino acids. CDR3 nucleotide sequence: TGTGCCAGCAGAGGGACAGGGGGTCTCTCTGGGGCCAACGTCCTGACTTTC. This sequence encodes CASRGTGGLSGANVLTF.

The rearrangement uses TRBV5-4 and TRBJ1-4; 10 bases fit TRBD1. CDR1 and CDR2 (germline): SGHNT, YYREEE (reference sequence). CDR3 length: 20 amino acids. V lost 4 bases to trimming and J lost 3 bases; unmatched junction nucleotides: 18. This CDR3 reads CASSLTPRQGATHSNEKLFF. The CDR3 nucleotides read TGTGCCAGCAGCCTTACCCCGAGACAGGGGGCGACGCATTCTAATGAAAAACTGTTTTTT.

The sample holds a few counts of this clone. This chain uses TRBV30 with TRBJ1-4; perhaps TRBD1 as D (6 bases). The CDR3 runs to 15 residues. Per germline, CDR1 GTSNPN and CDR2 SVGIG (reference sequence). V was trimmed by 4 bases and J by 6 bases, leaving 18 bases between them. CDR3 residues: CAWTTRGRSDEKLFF. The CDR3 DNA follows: TGTGCCTGGACGACAAGGGGGAGATCCGATGAAAAACTGTTTTTT.

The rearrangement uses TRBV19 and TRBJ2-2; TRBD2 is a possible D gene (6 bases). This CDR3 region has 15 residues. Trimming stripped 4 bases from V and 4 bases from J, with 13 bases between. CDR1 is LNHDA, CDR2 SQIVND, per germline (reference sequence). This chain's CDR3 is CASSTPRGGTGELFF. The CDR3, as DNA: TGTGCCAGTAGTACCCCGCGGGGTGGCACCGGGGAGCTGTTTTTT.

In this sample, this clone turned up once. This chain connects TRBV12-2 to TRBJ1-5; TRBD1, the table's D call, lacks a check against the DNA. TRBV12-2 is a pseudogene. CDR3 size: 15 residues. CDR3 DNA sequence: TGTGCAAGTCGCCCTAGACAGGGGGTCGGTCAGCCCCAGCATTTT. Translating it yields CASRPRQGVGQPQHF.

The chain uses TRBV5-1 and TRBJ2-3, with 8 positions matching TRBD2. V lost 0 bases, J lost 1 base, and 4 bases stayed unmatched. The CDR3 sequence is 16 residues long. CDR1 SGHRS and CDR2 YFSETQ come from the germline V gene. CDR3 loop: CASSLDLSGGTDTQYF. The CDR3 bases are TGCGCCAGCAGCTTGGACCTTAGCGGGGGCACAGATACGCAGTATTTT.

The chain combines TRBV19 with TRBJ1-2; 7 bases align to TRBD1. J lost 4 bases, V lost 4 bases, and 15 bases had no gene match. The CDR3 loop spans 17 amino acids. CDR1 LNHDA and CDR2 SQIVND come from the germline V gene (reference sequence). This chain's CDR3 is CASSNPTGFKASYGYTF. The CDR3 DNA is TGTGCCAGTAGTAACCCGACAGGGTTCAAGGCCAGCTATGGCTACACCTTC.

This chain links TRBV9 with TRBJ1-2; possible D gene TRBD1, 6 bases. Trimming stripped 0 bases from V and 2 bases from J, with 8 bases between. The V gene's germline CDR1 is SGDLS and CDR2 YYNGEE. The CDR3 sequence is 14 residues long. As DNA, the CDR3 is TGTGCCAGCAGCGTAGCGGACAGCAACTATGGCTACACCTTC. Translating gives CASSVADSNYGYTF.

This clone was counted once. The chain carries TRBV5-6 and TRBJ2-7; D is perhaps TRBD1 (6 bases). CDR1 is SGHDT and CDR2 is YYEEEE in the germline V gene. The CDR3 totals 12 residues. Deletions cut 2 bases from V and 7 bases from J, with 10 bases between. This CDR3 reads CASSFRQGEQYF. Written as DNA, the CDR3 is TGTGCCAGCAGCTTTCGGCAGGGGGAGCAGTACTTC.

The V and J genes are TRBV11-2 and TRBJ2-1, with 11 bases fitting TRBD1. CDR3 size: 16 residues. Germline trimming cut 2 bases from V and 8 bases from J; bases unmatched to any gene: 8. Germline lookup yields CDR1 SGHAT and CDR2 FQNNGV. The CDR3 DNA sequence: TGTGCCAGCAGCTTAATGGGGACAGGGGGATGGGATGAGCAGTTCTTC. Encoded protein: CASSLMGTGGWDEQFF.

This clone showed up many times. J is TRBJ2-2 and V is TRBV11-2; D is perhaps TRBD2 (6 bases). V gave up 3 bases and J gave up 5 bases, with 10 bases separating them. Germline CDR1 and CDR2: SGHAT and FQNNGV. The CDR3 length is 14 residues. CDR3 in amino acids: CASSFRGLTGELFF. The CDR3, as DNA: TGTGCCAGCAGCTTCCGGGGACTTACCGGGGAGCTGTTTTTT.

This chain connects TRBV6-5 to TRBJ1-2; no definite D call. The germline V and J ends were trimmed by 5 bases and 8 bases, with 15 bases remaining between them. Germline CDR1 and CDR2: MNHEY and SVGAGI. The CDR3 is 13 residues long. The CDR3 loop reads CASSRGRERGYTF. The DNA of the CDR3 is TGTGCCAGCAGTCGTGGAAGGGAGAGAGGCTACACCTTC.

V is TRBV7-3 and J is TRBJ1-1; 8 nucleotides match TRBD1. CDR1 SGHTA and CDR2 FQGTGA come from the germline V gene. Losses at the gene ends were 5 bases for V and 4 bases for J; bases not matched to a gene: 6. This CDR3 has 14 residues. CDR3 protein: CASSPRTGSTEAFF. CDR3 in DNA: TGTGCCAGCAGCCCACGGACAGGGAGCACTGAAGCTTTCTTT.

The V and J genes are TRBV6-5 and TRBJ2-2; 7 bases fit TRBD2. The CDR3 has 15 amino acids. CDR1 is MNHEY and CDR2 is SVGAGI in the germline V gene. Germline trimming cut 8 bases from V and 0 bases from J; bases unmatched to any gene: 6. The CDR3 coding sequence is TGTGCCAGCGGGGGGGAGATCGCGAACACCGGGGAGCTGTTTTTT. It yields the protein CASGGEIANTGELFF.

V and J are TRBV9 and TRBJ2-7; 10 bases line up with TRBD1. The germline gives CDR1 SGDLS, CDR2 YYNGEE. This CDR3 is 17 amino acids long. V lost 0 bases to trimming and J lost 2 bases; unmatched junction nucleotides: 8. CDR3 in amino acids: CASSVGFYGTGAYEQYF. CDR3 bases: TGTGCCAGCAGCGTAGGGTTCTATGGGACAGGGGCCTACGAGCAGTACTTC.

CDR3 in DNA: TGTGCCAGCACCCCTGGGGGGGGCGGGGGTACAAAAGAGCAGTACTTC. This sequence encodes CASTPGGGGGTKEQYF. This rearrangement joins TRBV7-2 to TRBJ2-7; a possible D gene is TRBD2 (7 bases). The ends were cut back, 7 bases at V and 7 bases at J, with 26 bases in the middle. The CDR3 has 16 residues. The V gene's germline CDR1 is SGHTA and CDR2 FQGNSA.

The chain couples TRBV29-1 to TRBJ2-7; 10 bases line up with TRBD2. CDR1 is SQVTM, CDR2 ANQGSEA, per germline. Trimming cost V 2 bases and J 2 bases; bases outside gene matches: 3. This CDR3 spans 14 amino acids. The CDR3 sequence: CSVELAGVPYEQYF. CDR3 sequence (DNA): TGCAGCGTTGAACTAGCGGGGGTCCCCTACGAGCAGTACTTC.

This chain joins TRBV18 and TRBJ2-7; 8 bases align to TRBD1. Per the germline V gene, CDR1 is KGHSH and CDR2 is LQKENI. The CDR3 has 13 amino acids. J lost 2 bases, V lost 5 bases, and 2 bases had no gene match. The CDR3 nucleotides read TGTGCCAGCTCAGGACAGGGCGCCTACGAGCAGTACTTC. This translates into CASSGQGAYEQYF. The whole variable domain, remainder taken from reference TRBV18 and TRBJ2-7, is NAGVMQNPRHLVRRRGQEARLRCSPMKGHSHVYWYRQLPEEGLKFMVYLQKENIIDESGMPKERFSAEFPKEGPSILRIQQVVRGDSAAYFCASSGQGAYEQYFGPGTRLTVT.

CDR3 DNA: TGCAGTGCTAGTTTTGCGGGGGGTTACAATGAGCAGTTCTTC. Amino acid sequence: CSASFAGGYNEQFF. V and J are TRBV20-1 and TRBJ2-1; TRBD2 agrees at 8 bases. V trimming: 3 bases; J trimming: 4 bases; junction bases outside the gene matches: 5. The germline CDR1 and CDR2 sequences are DFQATT and SNEGSKA (reference sequence). The CDR3 loop spans 14 amino acids.

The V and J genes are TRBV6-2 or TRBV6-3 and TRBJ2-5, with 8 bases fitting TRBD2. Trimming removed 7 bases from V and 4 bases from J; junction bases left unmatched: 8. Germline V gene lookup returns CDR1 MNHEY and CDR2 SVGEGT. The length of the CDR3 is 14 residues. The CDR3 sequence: CASNPGGIGETQYF. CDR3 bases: TGTGCCAGCAACCCGGGGGGGATCGGAGAGACCCAGTACTTC.

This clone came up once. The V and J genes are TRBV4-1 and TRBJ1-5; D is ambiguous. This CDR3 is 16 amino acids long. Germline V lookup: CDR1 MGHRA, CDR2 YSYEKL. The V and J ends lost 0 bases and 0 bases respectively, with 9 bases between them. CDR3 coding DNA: TGCGCCAGCAGCCAAGATTGGCGGGTTAGCAATCAGCCCCAGCATTTT. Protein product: CASSQDWRVSNQPQHF.

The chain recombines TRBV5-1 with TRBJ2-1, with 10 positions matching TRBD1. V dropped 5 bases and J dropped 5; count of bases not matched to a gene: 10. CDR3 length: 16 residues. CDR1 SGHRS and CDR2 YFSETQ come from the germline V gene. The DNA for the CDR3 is TGCGCCAGCAGGCGTACCGGGACAGGGGTTGACAATGAGCAGTTCTTC. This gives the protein CASRRTGTGVDNEQFF.

The CDR3 sequence: CASSLLLERGDWETQYF. The CDR3 region has the DNA TGTGCCAGCAGTTTACTACTCGAGCGGGGCGACTGGGAGACCCAGTACTTC. The chain joins TRBV27 to TRBJ2-5; 7 nucleotides agree with TRBD2. The length of the CDR3 is 17 residues. Germline CDR1 reads MNHEY; CDR2 reads SMNVEV (reference sequence). J gave up 5 bases and V 2 bases, and 14 bases lay outside the gene matches.

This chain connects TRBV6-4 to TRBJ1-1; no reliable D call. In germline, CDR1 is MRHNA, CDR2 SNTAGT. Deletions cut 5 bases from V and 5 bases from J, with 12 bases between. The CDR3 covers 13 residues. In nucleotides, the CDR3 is TGTGCCAGCAGTTCGGGATGGGCAACTGAAGCTTTCTTT. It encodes CASSSGWATEAFF.